The 7 T cell receptor beta chains below were found in one sample sequenced in a study of blood T cell repertoires in COVID-19 (dated by TCRdb to 2020 to 2021). Libraries were constructed by the immunoSEQ multiplex PCR assay. The immuneACCESS repertoire file appears here via TCRdb, limited to in-frame rearrangements. These files lack a portion of the clones; in checked studies, under half of the deficit traces to unresolved V genes, and the cause of the others is not known. The sample includes 200,000 or so clones, with 70% to 90% observed a single time. The top ten hold roughly 2.2% of the sample. Sequenced material: peripheral blood. Receptors were obtained from a man in his sixties or seventies with active or convalescent COVID-19.

The genes are TRBV10-1 and TRBJ2-2, with 12 bases aligning to TRBD1. CDR1 is WNHNN, CDR2 SYGVQD, per germline (reference sequence). The ends lost 3 bases at V and 4 bases at J; junction bases unmatched: 18. This CDR3 has 21 amino acids. The CDR3 spells CASSEMIPGQGAGQITGELFF. The CDR3, as DNA: TGCGCCAGCAGTGAAATGATTCCGGGACAGGGGGCCGGACAAATCACCGGGGAGCTGTTTTTT.

V and J are TRBV3-1 (or the pseudogene TRBV3-2) and TRBJ2-1; TRBD2 agrees at 7 bases. CDR1 and CDR2 (germline): LGHDT, YNNKEL (reference sequence). V lost 2 bases to trimming and J lost 14 bases; unmatched junction nucleotides: 9. This CDR3 is 13 amino acids long. This chain's CDR3 is CASSQLAGEEEFF. In nucleotides, the CDR3 is TGTGCCAGCAGCCAATTGGCGGGAGAGGAAGAGTTCTTC.

The V gene is TRBV12-3 or TRBV12-4, the J gene TRBJ2-1; tentative D call: TRBD2 (6 bases). Trimming pared 7 bases from V and 10 bases from J, leaving 17 bases between. CDR3 size: 13 residues. The CDR3 spells CASIGGGEGEQFF. CDR3 DNA sequence: TGTGCCAGCATTGGCGGAGGGGAAGGGGAGCAGTTCTTC.

The J gene is TRBJ1-6, the V gene TRBV28, with D perhaps matching TRBD1 (6 bases). Deletions cut 3 bases from V and 8 bases from J, with 11 bases between. The germline CDR1 and CDR2 sequences are MDHEN and SYDVKM. The CDR3 is 14 amino acids. CDR3 loop: CASSFRQAYSPLHF. The CDR3 bases are TGTGCCAGCAGTTTCAGACAGGCTTATTCACCCCTCCACTTT.

The genes are TRBV28 and TRBJ2-7, with TRBD2 identical over 7 bases. CDR3 length: 15 amino acids. Germline V lookup: CDR1 MDHEN, CDR2 SYDVKM. V lost 5 bases to trimming and J lost 4 bases; unmatched junction nucleotides: 11. The CDR3, as DNA: TGTGCCAGCAGTCCCAGCGGGGCGTCGTGGTACGAGCAGTACTTC. The encoded protein is CASSPSGASWYEQYF.

The J gene is TRBJ2-5, the V gene TRBV7-6; the D gene is possibly TRBD2 (6 bases). V was cut by 5 bases and J by 5 bases, with 12 bases left in between. In germline, CDR1 is SGHVS, CDR2 FNYEAQ. The CDR3 length is 13 residues. Here the CDR3 reads CASSPVGGETQYF. CDR3 nucleotides: TGTGCCAGCAGCCCAGTTGGGGGGGAGACCCAGTACTTC.

This chain connects TRBV2 to TRBJ2-1; 9 bases agree with TRBD2. Unmatched junction bases numbered 3, after V lost 3 bases and J lost 0 bases. Germline loops: CDR1 SNHLY, CDR2 FYNNEI. The CDR3 contains 16 residues. As DNA, the CDR3 is TGTGCCAGCAGTGAGTGGCGGGGGGGCTCCTACAATGAGCAGTTCTTC. It specifies CASSEWRGGSYNEQFF.